A single sample is the source of the 31 T cell receptor beta chains below, sequenced in a study of cytomegalovirus exposure and HLA in healthy donors. PCR employed 60 Vbeta and 13 Jbeta primers. Sequencing used immunoSEQ multiplex PCR; TCRdb keeps in-frame clones, though not all of them. The top ten hold just under 4.5% of the sample, which has over 150,000 clones, 68% seen once. Input material: PBMCs. The receptor set was obtained from a woman younger than 35 in good health and CMV-seropositive.

This sequence joins TRBV21-1 and TRBJ1-5. TRBV21-1 is a listed pseudogene. The CDR3 has 13 residues. The chain's CDR3 is CASSPDFIQPQHF. Written as DNA, the CDR3 is TGTGCCAGCAGCCCGGACTTTATTCAGCCCCAGCATTTT.

The V gene is TRBV7-2, the J gene TRBJ2-5, with D maybe TRBD1 (5 bases). The CDR3 extends over 14 amino acids. From germline, CDR1 is SGHTA and CDR2 FQGNSA. Trimming stripped 1 base from V and 5 bases from J, with 11 bases between. CDR3 DNA sequence: TGTGCCAGCAGCTTAGGGCAGGGTGTGGAGACCCAGTACTTC. It translates to CASSLGQGVETQYF.

This rearrangement joins TRBV6-1 to TRBJ2-6, with D perhaps TRBD2 (6 bases). The CDR3 sequence is 15 residues long. Germline values: CDR1 MNHNS, CDR2 SASEGT. V lost 6 bases and J 1 base, leaving 10 bases between the germline ends. The CDR3, as DNA: TGTGCCAGCAGGAGGGAGGCGTCTGGGGCCAACGTCCTGACTTTC. Protein product: CASRREASGANVLTF.

The rearrangement joins TRBV18 to TRBJ1-6; D is ambiguous. Deletions cut 3 bases from V and 9 bases from J, with 12 bases between. The CDR3 covers 14 residues. Germline V CDR1 and CDR2: KGHSH, LQKENI. The DNA for the CDR3 is TGTGCCAGCTCACCGGCACAGTCCGCTTCACCCCTCCACTTT. This codes for CASSPAQSASPLHF.

The chain uses TRBV30 and TRBJ2-5, with D perhaps matching TRBD1 (5 bases). Between the trimmed V and J ends, which lost 0 bases and 5 bases, there was a span of 13 bases. Germline V lookup: CDR1 GTSNPN, CDR2 SVGIG (reference sequence). The CDR3 is made up of 14 amino acids. CDR3 residues: CAWSVSRAGETQYF. CDR3 DNA: TGTGCCTGGAGTGTAAGCAGGGCCGGCGAGACCCAGTACTTC.

The V and J genes are TRBV2 and TRBJ2-1; D might be TRBD1 (6 bases). Germline lookup yields CDR1 SNHLY and CDR2 FYNNEI. V was clipped by 9 bases and J by 5 bases, with 11 bases between them. The CDR3 contains 12 residues. The DNA for the CDR3 is TGTGCCAGGGGGGCAGAAAACAATGAGCAGTTCTTC. Residues: CARGAENNEQFF.

V and J are TRBV27 and TRBJ1-2; TRBD1 matches 7 bases. J lost 4 bases, V lost 6 bases, and 11 bases had no gene match. This CDR3 contains 15 residues. Per germline, CDR1 MNHEY and CDR2 SMNVEV (reference sequence). The CDR3 nucleotides read TGTGCCAGCAGGGGGGAGGTCAGGGGGACCTATGGCTACACCTTC. Its translation: CASRGEVRGTYGYTF.

This clone was picked up one time. This rearrangement joins TRBV9 to TRBJ2-1, with 8 positions matching TRBD2. CDR3 length: 16 residues. Germline V gene data show CDR1 as SGDLS and CDR2 as YYNGEE. Trimming removed 4 bases from V and 6 bases from J; junction bases left unmatched: 12. The CDR3 sequence: CASSLTTGGLGNEQFF. CDR3 DNA: TGTGCCAGCAGCCTAACGACGGGGGGGTTGGGCAATGAGCAGTTCTTC.

This clone was picked up a small number of times. The J gene is TRBJ1-6, the V gene TRBV6-5; D is undetermined. Germline V gives CDR1 MNHEY, CDR2 SVGAGI. The CDR3 is 16 amino acids. V lost 2 bases to trimming and J lost 0 bases, with 8 bases between them. The DNA for the CDR3 is TGTGCCAGCAGTTACCAGTCCTTCTCCTATAATTCACCCCTCCACTTT. It encodes CASSYQSFSYNSPLHF.

The chain couples TRBV6-1 to TRBJ2-7; 8 nucleotides agree with TRBD1. Germline V gene lookup returns CDR1 MNHNS and CDR2 SASEGT. CDR3 length equals 14 residues. V shed 1 base and J 3 bases; nucleotides not matched to a gene: 2. The CDR3 region is CASSEVTGGYEQYF. CDR3 bases: TGTGCCAGCAGTGAAGTCACAGGGGGCTACGAGCAGTACTTC.

This clone turned up a few times. The chain carries TRBV6-5 and TRBJ1-3; maybe TRBD1 (5 bases). Germline CDR1 and CDR2: MNHEY and SVGAGI. CDR3 length: 14 amino acids. Trimming pared 6 bases from V and 2 bases from J, leaving 11 bases between. CDR3 nucleotides: TGTGCCAGCAGAAACCAGGGTACTGGAAACACCATATATTTT. Translated: CASRNQGTGNTIYF.

This clone was found once. The rearrangement joins TRBV19 to TRBJ1-1; TRBD1 matches at 9 bases. J was trimmed by 2 bases and V by 6 bases; bases with no gene match: 10. The CDR3 length is 16 residues. The germline V gene encodes CDR1 LNHDA and CDR2 SQIVND (reference sequence). CDR3 protein: CASSPKTGGVNTEAFF. CDR3 bases: TGTGCCAGTAGCCCAAAAACAGGGGGCGTTAACACTGAAGCTTTCTTT.

The CDR3, as DNA: TGTGCCAGCAGCTTAGGGCTCAAGTCCGGGGAGCTGTTTTTT. It codes for CASSLGLKSGELFF. This chain joins TRBV7-9 and TRBJ2-2, with unresolved D. The CDR3 length is 14 residues. Germline V lookup: CDR1 SEHNR, CDR2 FQNEAQ (reference sequence). V shed 1 base and J shed 6 bases, with 9 bases lying between them. The full variable domain, rest sourced from reference TRBV7-9 and TRBJ2-2, is DTGVSQNPRHKITKRGQNVTFRCDPISEHNRLYWYRQTLGQGPEFLTYFQNEAQLEKSRLLSDRFSAERPKGSFSTLEIQRTEQGDSAMYLCASSLGLKSGELFFGEGSRLTVL.

The V call is TRBV7-9, the J call TRBJ1-1; D is possibly TRBD1 (6 bases). Between the trimmed V and J ends, which lost 5 bases and 6 bases, there was a span of 10 bases. The CDR3 runs to 12 residues. The germline V gene has CDR1 SEHNR and CDR2 FQNEAQ (reference sequence). DNA of the CDR3: TGTGCCAGCAGCCGAGGGGGTCCTGAAGCTTTCTTT. Translating it yields CASSRGGPEAFF. The full variable domain, in which reference TRBV7-9 and TRBJ1-1 provide the parts outside the CDR3, is DTGVSQNPRHKITKRGQNVTFRCDPISEHNRLYWYRQTLGQGPEFLTYFQNEAQLEKSRLLSDRFSAERPKGSFSTLEIQRTEQGDSAMYLCASSRGGPEAFFGQGTRLTVV.

The genes are TRBV30 and TRBJ2-3; perhaps TRBD1 as D (5 bases). The CDR3 runs 12 residues. The V end lost 1 base, the J end lost 5 bases, and 7 bases lay between the germline ends. CDR1 and CDR2 from the germline V gene are GTSNPN and SVGIG (reference sequence). The DNA for the CDR3 is TGTGCCTGGAGTGAAGGACAAGATACGCAGTATTTT. Amino acids: CAWSEGQDTQYF.

The chain joins TRBV29-1 to TRBJ2-1, with a weak D call TRBD2 (6 bases). Germline CDR1 SQVTM, CDR2 ANQGSEA. The V end lost 0 bases, the J end lost 1 base, and 10 bases lay between the germline ends. The CDR3 covers 15 residues. The CDR3, as DNA: TGCAGCGTTGAAGATGGGGCGGGATCCTACAATGAGCAGTTCTTC. Translation: CSVEDGAGSYNEQFF.

This rearrangement joins TRBV5-6 to TRBJ2-2, with D uncertain. V lost 0 bases to trimming and J lost 6 bases, with 12 bases between them. The CDR3 contains 15 residues. Germline V gene data show CDR1 as SGHDT and CDR2 as YYEEEE. CDR3 in amino acids: CASSLAPLLAGELFF. The CDR3, as DNA: TGTGCCAGCAGCTTGGCTCCGCTGTTAGCCGGGGAGCTGTTTTTT. Using reference TRBV5-6 and TRBJ2-2 for the parts outside the CDR3, the full variable domain is DAGVTQSPTHLIKTRGQQVTLRCSPKSGHDTVSWYQQALGQGPQFIFQYYEEEERQRGNFPDRFSGHQFPNYSSELNVNALLLGDSALYLCASSLAPLLAGELFFGEGSRLTVL.

The genes are TRBV9 and TRBJ1-2; D may be TRBD1 (6 bases). The CDR3 spans 18 residues. CDR1 SGDLS and CDR2 YYNGEE come from the germline V gene. The ends were cut back, 2 bases at V and 1 base at J, with 21 bases in the middle. CDR3: CASSVHQDSPPFNYGYTF. The CDR3, as DNA: TGTGCCAGCAGCGTGCATCAGGACAGTCCACCTTTTAACTATGGCTACACCTTC.

The CDR3 coding sequence is TGTGCCAGCAGCACCTTAGCGGGGGACACAGATACGCAGTATTTT. As protein: CASSTLAGDTDTQYF. The chain is built from TRBV7-3 and TRBJ2-3, with 9 bases lining up with TRBD2. The V and J ends lost 5 bases and 2 bases, in that order; junction bases with no gene match: 5. The CDR3 has 15 amino acids. Germline loops: CDR1 SGHTA, CDR2 FQGTGA.

The J gene is TRBJ1-2, the V gene TRBV7-2, with TRBD1 identical over 7 bases. Per the germline V gene, CDR1 is SGHTA and CDR2 is FQGNSA. The CDR3 has 16 amino acids. V trimming: 5 bases; J trimming: 2 bases; junction bases outside the gene matches: 11. Here the CDR3 DNA reads TGTGCCAGCAGCCCAACCAGACAGGGTACCAACTATGGCTACACCTTC. Encoded protein: CASSPTRQGTNYGYTF.

This clone was counted once. The J gene is TRBJ2-7, the V gene TRBV7-9, with D tentatively TRBD1 (5 bases). The CDR3 has 13 amino acids. Germline CDR1 and CDR2: SEHNR and FQNEAQ (reference sequence). V shed 2 bases and J shed 5 bases, with 10 bases lying between them. DNA for the CDR3: TGTGCCAGCAGCTTAAGGGGTTTGGACGAGCAGTACTTC. Protein product: CASSLRGLDEQYF.

The rearrangement joins TRBV5-6 to TRBJ1-3, with 11 bases aligning to TRBD1. V shed 4 bases, J shed 2 bases, and the junction held 11 bases outside the gene matches. The CDR3 runs to 18 residues. Germline V gene data show CDR1 as SGHDT and CDR2 as YYEEEE. The CDR3 sequence: CASSAPGQGEWAGNTIYF. Here the CDR3 DNA reads TGTGCCAGCAGCGCCCCGGGACAGGGGGAATGGGCTGGAAACACCATATATTTT.

The chain employs TRBV7-9 and TRBJ2-7; weak D call: TRBD1 (6 bases). Germline V gene lookup returns CDR1 SEHNR and CDR2 FQNEAQ (reference sequence). The length of the CDR3 is 12 residues. The V gene lost 1 base and the J gene lost 12 bases, with 13 bases spanning the gap. The CDR3 region has the DNA TGTGCCAGCAGCTTAGGATCGCAGGGGACGTACTTC. Residues: CASSLGSQGTYF.

The chain couples TRBV19 to TRBJ1-5; 10 nucleotides match TRBD1. Trimming at V came to 5 bases and at J to 6 bases, leaving 10 bases not matched to a gene. The CDR3 is 16 residues long. The germline V gene has CDR1 LNHDA and CDR2 SQIVND (reference sequence). Here the CDR3 DNA reads TGTGCCAGTAGTGTGGGGGACAGGGGAGCTGGTCAGCCCCAGCATTTT. Translation gives CASSVGDRGAGQPQHF.

This clone was recorded once. The rearrangement uses TRBV18 and TRBJ2-7; 8 bases agree with TRBD1. Germline-derived CDR1 and CDR2 are KGHSH and LQKENI. This CDR3 has 14 amino acids. J lost 4 bases, V lost 3 bases, and 5 bases had no gene match. CDR3 residues: CASSPVQGAYEQYF. The DNA of the CDR3 is TGTGCCAGCTCACCGGTGCAGGGGGCTTACGAGCAGTACTTC.

The V call is TRBV19, the J call TRBJ1-4; 8 bases match TRBD1. Germline values: CDR1 LNHDA, CDR2 SQIVND (reference sequence). Unmatched junction bases numbered 4, after V lost 5 bases and J lost 8 bases. The CDR3 contains 13 residues. CDR3 in amino acids: CASSGQGGEKLFF. The CDR3 bases are TGTGCCAGTAGTGGACAGGGAGGAGAAAAACTGTTTTTT.

This sequence joins TRBV7-9 and TRBJ2-7; no clear D gene. The CDR3 totals 14 residues. Per germline, CDR1 SEHNR and CDR2 FQNEAQ (reference sequence). V lost 0 bases and J lost 5, with 11 bases in between. This CDR3 reads CASSLAPGTDEQYF. CDR3 sequence (DNA): TGTGCCAGCAGCTTAGCGCCAGGTACCGACGAGCAGTACTTC.

This chain joins TRBV4-1 and TRBJ1-2, with 9 bases identical to TRBD1. CDR1 is MGHRA and CDR2 is YSYEKL in the germline V gene. The CDR3 extends over 16 amino acids. V lost 5 bases to trimming and J lost 1 base; unmatched junction nucleotides: 8. Here the CDR3 reads CASSEGQGGGNYGYTF. CDR3 coding DNA: TGCGCCAGCAGCGAGGGACAGGGTGGTGGTAACTATGGCTACACCTTC.

The V gene is TRBV11-3, the J gene TRBJ2-3, with D possibly being TRBD2 (6 bases). CDR1 and CDR2 from the germline V gene are SGHNT and YENEEA. The CDR3 is 12 amino acids. V lost 11 bases and J lost 1, with 10 bases in between. The CDR3 reads CASRGGTDTQYF. CDR3 in DNA: TGTGCCTCCCGCGGGGGCACAGATACGCAGTATTTT.

The V gene is TRBV11-2, the J gene TRBJ2-1; the D gene is possibly TRBD2 (6 bases). V was shortened by 6 bases and J by 3 bases, with 15 bases between the two germline ends. This CDR3 contains 15 residues. Germline lookup yields CDR1 SGHAT and CDR2 FQNNGV. The CDR3, as DNA: TGTGCCAGCAGGAACCCTGGGGGGAACTACAATGAGCAGTTCTTC. As protein: CASRNPGGNYNEQFF. Together with reference TRBV11-2 and TRBJ2-1, the CDR3 gives the full variable domain: EAGVAQSPRYKIIEKRQSVAFWCNPISGHATLYWYQQILGQGPKLLIQFQNNGVVDDSQLPKDRFSAERLKGVDSTLKIQPAKLEDSAVYLCASRNPGGNYNEQFFGPGTRLTVL.

This clone showed up just a few times. The CDR3 loop reads CASSGTGGRETQYF. The CDR3, as DNA: TGTGCCAGCAGCGGGACTGGAGGCAGGGAGACCCAGTACTTC. The chain is built from TRBV13 and TRBJ2-5, with D possibly TRBD2 on 6 matching bases. Germline V gene sequence: CDR1 PRHDT, CDR2 FYEKMQ (reference sequence). Trimming shortened V by 5 bases and J by 5 bases, and 15 bases separated the two germline ends. This CDR3 is 14 amino acids long.